One and the same sample provided the 17 T cell receptor beta chains below, sequenced in a study of Ad26.COV2.S vaccination and SARS-CoV-2 variants. Generated by immunoSEQ multiplex PCR, the TCRdb table keeps only in-frame clones and is missing some. The table shows 350,000 to 450,000 clones, with around 84% occurring only once. Stated treatment: some 20 received Ad26.COV2.S at low or high dose, single or two shots; several received placebo; per-sample allocation not given. The study sampled participants on day 63 after the first vaccine or placebo injection. Specimen: peripheral blood, collected in a trial of Ad26.COV2.S vaccine versus placebo. Receptors originate from a person aged 18 to 65 who received the Ad26.COV2.S COVID-19 vaccine or a placebo.

The rearrangement uses TRBV7-9 and TRBJ1-2; D is possibly TRBD1 (5 bases). Trimming pared 3 bases from V and 8 bases from J, leaving 22 bases between. This CDR3 has 16 residues. Germline V CDR1 and CDR2: SEHNR, FQNEAQ (reference sequence). The CDR3 protein is CASSFGAAQVGSGYTF. Here the CDR3 DNA reads TGTGCCAGCAGCTTTGGGGCAGCTCAAGTCGGGAGCGGCTACACCTTC. Combining the CDR3 with reference TRBV7-9 and TRBJ1-2 gives the whole variable domain DTGVSQNPRHKITKRGQNVTFRCDPISEHNRLYWYRQTLGQGPEFLTYFQNEAQLEKSRLLSDRFSAERPKGSFSTLEIQRTEQGDSAMYLCASSFGAAQVGSGYTFGSGTRLTVV.

The V gene is TRBV18, the J gene TRBJ2-7; 7 nucleotides match TRBD1. V was pared by 0 bases and J by 4 bases, with 6 bases of the junction left unmatched. The germline V gene encodes CDR1 KGHSH and CDR2 LQKENI. The CDR3 totals 15 residues. The CDR3, as DNA: TGTGCCAGCTCACCACCGGTCAGGGGGTTGTACGAGCAGTACTTC. This sequence encodes CASSPPVRGLYEQYF.

This chain links TRBV7-9 with TRBJ2-1, with D tentatively TRBD1 or TRBD2 (6 bases each). Germline-derived CDR1 and CDR2 are SEHNR and FQNEAQ (reference sequence). V was trimmed by 3 bases and J by 8 bases, leaving 14 bases between them. The CDR3 is made up of 14 amino acids. DNA for the CDR3: TGTGCCAGCAGCTTGGGGGGCGTATGGGATGAGCAGTTCTTC. Protein product: CASSLGGVWDEQFF.

V and J are TRBV6-2 or TRBV6-3 and TRBJ2-1; 7 bases are a match to TRBD1. Germline V gene lookup returns CDR1 MNHEY and CDR2 SVGEGT. V trimming: 6 bases; J trimming: 2 bases; junction bases outside the gene matches: 7. The CDR3 spans 15 residues. The CDR3 reads CASSHTGDTYNEQFF. The CDR3 DNA follows: TGTGCCAGCAGCCATACAGGGGATACCTACAATGAGCAGTTCTTC.

Regarding this clone: At one boundary the junction diverges from the germline segment, which might be a read error. This chain joins TRBV25-1 and TRBJ2-2, with unresolved D. In germline, CDR1 is MGHDK, CDR2 SYGVNS. There are 12 residues in the CDR3. CDR3 in DNA: TGTGCCAGCACTGAAAACACCGGGGAGCTGTTTTTT. Its translation is CASTENTGELFF.

The gene calls are TRBV5-5 and TRBJ2-5, with 8 bases aligning to TRBD1. The CDR3 has 16 amino acids. V shed 7 bases, J shed 5 bases, and the junction held 16 bases outside the gene matches. Germline V CDR1 and CDR2: SGHKS, YYEKEE (reference sequence). The CDR3 DNA reads as TGTGCCAGCGGAATTACAGGGGGGCGCAGGTTGGAGACCCAGTACTTC. This encodes CASGITGGRRLETQYF.

The chain has TRBV29-1 and TRBJ2-5; D remains ambiguous. The germline CDR1 and CDR2 sequences are SQVTM and ANQGSEA. V lost 0 bases and J 3 bases, leaving 8 bases between the germline ends. The CDR3 covers 13 residues. CDR3 nucleotide sequence: TGCAGCGTTGAAGAGGGTGGAAAAGAGACCCAGTACTTC. The encoded protein is CSVEEGGKETQYF.

The sample holds one count of this clone. The chain carries TRBV30 and TRBJ2-1; 10 bases align to TRBD2. This CDR3 has 16 amino acids. V was pared by 0 bases and J by 3 bases, with 5 bases of the junction left unmatched. Germline values: CDR1 GTSNPN, CDR2 SVGIG (reference sequence). Here the CDR3 reads CAWSVLLAGDYNEQFF. The DNA for the CDR3 is TGTGCCTGGAGTGTACTGCTAGCGGGAGACTACAATGAGCAGTTCTTC.

The rearrangement links TRBV30 to TRBJ2-7, with 8 bases that match TRBD2. V trimming: 0 bases; J trimming: 12 bases; junction bases outside the gene matches: 10. CDR1 and CDR2 (germline): GTSNPN, SVGIG (reference sequence). The CDR3 spans 13 residues. Here the CDR3 DNA reads TGTGCCTGGAGTGTACGCGGCGGGGGGTCGGCGTACTTC. Its protein product is CAWSVRGGGSAYF.

The chain recombines TRBV6-2 or TRBV6-3 with TRBJ2-7; TRBD1 aligns across 7 bases. V dropped 0 bases and J dropped 3; count of bases not matched to a gene: 5. CDR3 length: 15 amino acids. CDR1 and CDR2 from the germline V gene are MNHEY and SVGEGT. The CDR3 nucleotides read TGTGCCAGCAGTTACTCGACAGGGCCCCTCTACGAGCAGTACTTC. It codes for CASSYSTGPLYEQYF.

J is TRBJ2-7 and V is TRBV5-4, with 9 nucleotides matching TRBD1. Germline loops: CDR1 SGHNT, CDR2 YYREEE (reference sequence). The V gene end was trimmed by 4 bases and the J gene end by 4 bases; junction bases not matched to a gene: 3. The CDR3 contains 13 residues. CDR3 DNA sequence: TGTGCCAGCAGCGAACAGGGGGCATACGAGCAGTACTTC. This codes for CASSEQGAYEQYF.

This clone was detected once. This chain connects TRBV5-6 to TRBJ2-5; 9 bases fit TRBD1. CDR1 is SGHDT and CDR2 is YYEEEE in the germline V gene. J lost 2 bases, V lost 4 bases, and 9 bases had no gene match. There are 16 residues in the CDR3. CDR3 sequence reads: CASSPDRGQVQETQYF. For the CDR3, the DNA is TGTGCCAGCAGCCCGGACAGGGGCCAAGTACAAGAGACCCAGTACTTC.

This clone occurred many times. The chain recombines TRBV10-3 with TRBJ2-1; D call uncertain. Deletions cut 7 bases from V and 7 bases from J, with 14 bases between. There are 13 residues in the CDR3. CDR1 and CDR2 (germline): ENHRY, SYGVKD. CDR3: CAITSNRENEQFF. The CDR3, as DNA: TGTGCCATCACTTCCAATAGGGAAAATGAGCAGTTCTTC.

This chain links TRBV3-1 (or the pseudogene TRBV3-2) with TRBJ2-7; 10 bases align to TRBD2. The junction had 10 bases not matched to a gene; V was cut back by 10 bases and J by 4 bases. The length of the CDR3 is 14 residues. Germline loops: CDR1 LGHDT, CDR2 YNNKEL (reference sequence). CDR3: CANRSEREGYEQYF. CDR3 nucleotide sequence: TGTGCCAATAGATCCGAGCGGGAGGGATACGAGCAGTACTTC.

V is TRBV11-2 and J is TRBJ2-1; D is undetermined. The CDR3 length is 17 residues. V lost 3 bases, J lost 0 bases, and 15 bases lay in between. CDR1 SGHAT and CDR2 FQNNGV come from the germline V gene. This CDR3 reads CASSLLWPTFSYNEQFF. Written as DNA, the CDR3 is TGTGCCAGCAGCTTGCTTTGGCCGACCTTCTCCTACAATGAGCAGTTCTTC.

A few counts support this clone. This sequence joins TRBV11-3 and TRBJ2-7; 9 nucleotides agree with TRBD1. Germline V CDR1 and CDR2: SGHNT, YENEEA. This CDR3 contains 14 residues. The ends lost 5 bases at V and 1 base at J; junction bases unmatched: 3. In DNA form, the CDR3 reads TGTGCCAGCAGCCCGGACAGGGGATCCTACGAGCAGTACTTC. Translation: CASSPDRGSYEQYF.

This clone was observed a few times. The chain uses TRBV10-3 and TRBJ1-2; D perhaps matches TRBD1 (6 bases). The CDR3 is made up of 13 amino acids. V lost 0 bases and J 8 bases, leaving 10 bases between the germline ends. Germline values: CDR1 ENHRY, CDR2 SYGVKD. DNA of the CDR3: TGTGCCATCAGTGAGTCTCAGGGGACAGGCTACACCTTC. Protein sequence: CAISESQGTGYTF.